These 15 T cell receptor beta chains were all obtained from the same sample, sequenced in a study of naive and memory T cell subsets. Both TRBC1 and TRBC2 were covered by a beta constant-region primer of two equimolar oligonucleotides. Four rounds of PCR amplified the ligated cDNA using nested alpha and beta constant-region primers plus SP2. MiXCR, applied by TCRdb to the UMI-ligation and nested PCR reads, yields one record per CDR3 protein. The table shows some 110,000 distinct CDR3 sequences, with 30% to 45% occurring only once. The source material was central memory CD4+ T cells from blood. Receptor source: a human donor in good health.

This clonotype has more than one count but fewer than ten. The DNA for the CDR3 is TGCGCCAGCAGCCAAGAACCGGGACAGGGGTCTTCACTGTTTTTT. Translation: CASSQEPGQGSSLFF. This rearrangement joins TRBV4-3 to TRBJ1-4; TRBD1 agrees at 10 bases. The CDR3 loop spans 15 amino acids. CDR1 is LGHNA and CDR2 is YSLEER in the germline V gene. The ends lost 0 bases at V and 13 bases at J; junction bases unmatched: 8.

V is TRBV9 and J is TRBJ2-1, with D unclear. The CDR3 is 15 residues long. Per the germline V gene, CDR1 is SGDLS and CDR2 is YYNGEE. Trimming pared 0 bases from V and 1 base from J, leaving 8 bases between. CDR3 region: CASSVGTASYNEQFF. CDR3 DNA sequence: TGTGCCAGCAGCGTAGGGACGGCTTCCTACAATGAGCAGTTCTTC.

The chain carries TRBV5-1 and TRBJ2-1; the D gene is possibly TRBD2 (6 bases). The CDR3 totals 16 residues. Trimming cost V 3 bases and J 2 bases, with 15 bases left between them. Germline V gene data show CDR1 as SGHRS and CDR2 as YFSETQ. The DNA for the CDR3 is TGCGCCAGCAGCTGGGAGAGCGGGCCCCCCTACAATGAGCAGTTCTTC. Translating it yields CASSWESGPPYNEQFF.

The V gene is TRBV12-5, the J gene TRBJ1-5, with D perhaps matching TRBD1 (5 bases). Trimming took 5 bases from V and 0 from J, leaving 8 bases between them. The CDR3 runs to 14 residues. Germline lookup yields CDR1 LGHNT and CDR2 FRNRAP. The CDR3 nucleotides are TGTGCTAGTGGTGGGGACGGTAGCAATCAGCCCCAGCATTTT. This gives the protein CASGGDGSNQPQHF.

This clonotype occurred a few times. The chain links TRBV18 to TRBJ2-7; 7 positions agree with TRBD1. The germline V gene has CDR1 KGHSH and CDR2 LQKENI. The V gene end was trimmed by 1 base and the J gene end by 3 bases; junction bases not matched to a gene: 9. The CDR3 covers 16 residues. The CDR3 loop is CASSPLPTGSLYEQYF. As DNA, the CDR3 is TGTGCCAGCTCACCACTCCCGACAGGGAGTCTCTACGAGCAGTACTTC. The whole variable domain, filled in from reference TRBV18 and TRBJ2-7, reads NAGVMQNPRHLVRRRGQEARLRCSPMKGHSHVYWYRQLPEEGLKFMVYLQKENIIDESGMPKERFSAEFPKEGPSILRIQQVVRGDSAAYFCASSPLPTGSLYEQYFGPGTRLTVT.

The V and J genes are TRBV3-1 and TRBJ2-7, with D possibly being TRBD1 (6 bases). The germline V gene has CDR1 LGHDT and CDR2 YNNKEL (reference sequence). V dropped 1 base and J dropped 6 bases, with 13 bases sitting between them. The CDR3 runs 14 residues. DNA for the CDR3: TGTGCCAGCAGCCAAGCAGACAGGCCGGGCGAGCAGTACTTC. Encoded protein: CASSQADRPGEQYF.

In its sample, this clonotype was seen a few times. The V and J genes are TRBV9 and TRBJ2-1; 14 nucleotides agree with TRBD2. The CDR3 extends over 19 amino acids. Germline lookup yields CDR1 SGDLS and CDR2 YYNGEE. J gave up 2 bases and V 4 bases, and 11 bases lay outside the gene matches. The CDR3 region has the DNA TGTGCCAGCAGCTCGCAAATTCCGGGACTAGCGGGAGCCTACAATGAGCAGTTCTTC. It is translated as CASSSQIPGLAGAYNEQFF.

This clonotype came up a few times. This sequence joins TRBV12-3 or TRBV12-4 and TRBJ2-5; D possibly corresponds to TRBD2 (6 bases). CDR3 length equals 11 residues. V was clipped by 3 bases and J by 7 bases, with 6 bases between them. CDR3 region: CASSLGGTQYF. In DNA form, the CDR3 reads TGTGCCAGCAGTTTGGGAGGGACCCAGTACTTC.

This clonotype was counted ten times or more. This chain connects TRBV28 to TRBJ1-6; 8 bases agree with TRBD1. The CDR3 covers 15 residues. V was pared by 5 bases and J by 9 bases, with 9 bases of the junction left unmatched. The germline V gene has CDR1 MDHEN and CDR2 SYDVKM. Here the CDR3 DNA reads TGTGCCAGCAGTACACAGACAGGGGTGTCTTCACCCCTCCACTTT. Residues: CASSTQTGVSSPLHF. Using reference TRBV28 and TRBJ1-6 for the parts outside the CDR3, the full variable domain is DVKVTQSSRYLVKRTGEKVFLECVQDMDHENMFWYRQDPGLGLRLIYFSYDVKMKEKGDIPEGYSVSREKKERFSLILESASTNQTSMYLCASSTQTGVSSPLHFGNGTRLTVT.

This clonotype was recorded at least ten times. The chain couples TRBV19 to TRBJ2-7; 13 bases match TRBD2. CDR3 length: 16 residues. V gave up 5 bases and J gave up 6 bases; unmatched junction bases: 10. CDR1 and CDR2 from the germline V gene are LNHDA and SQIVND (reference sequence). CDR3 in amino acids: CASSARTSGRKSEQYF. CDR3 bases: TGTGCCAGTAGTGCCAGGACTAGCGGGAGAAAAAGCGAGCAGTACTTC.

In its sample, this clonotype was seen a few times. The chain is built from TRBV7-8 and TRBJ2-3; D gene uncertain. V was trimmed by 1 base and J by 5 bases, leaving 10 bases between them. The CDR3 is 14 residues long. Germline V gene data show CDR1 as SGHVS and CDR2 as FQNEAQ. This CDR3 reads CASSLVVRVDTQYF. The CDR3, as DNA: TGTGCCAGCAGCTTAGTTGTCCGAGTAGATACGCAGTATTTT.

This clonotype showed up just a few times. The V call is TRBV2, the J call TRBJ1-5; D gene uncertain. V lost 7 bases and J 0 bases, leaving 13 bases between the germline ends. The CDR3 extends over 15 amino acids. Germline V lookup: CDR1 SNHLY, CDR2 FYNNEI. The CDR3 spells CASTPGDHSNQPQHF. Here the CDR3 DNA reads TGTGCCAGCACTCCGGGCGATCATAGCAATCAGCCCCAGCATTTT.

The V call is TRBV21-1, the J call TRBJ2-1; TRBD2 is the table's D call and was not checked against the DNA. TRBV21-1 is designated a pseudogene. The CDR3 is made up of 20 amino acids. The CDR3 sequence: CASSKGSGTSGITTYNEQFF. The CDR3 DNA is TGTGCCAGCAGCAAAGGTTCTGGGACTAGCGGGATTACAACCTACAATGAGCAGTTCTTC.

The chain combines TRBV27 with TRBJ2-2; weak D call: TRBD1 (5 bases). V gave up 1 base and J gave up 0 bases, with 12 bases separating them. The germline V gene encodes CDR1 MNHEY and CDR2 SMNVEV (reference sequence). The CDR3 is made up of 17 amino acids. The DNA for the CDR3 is TGTGCCAGCAGTTTATATGTTAGGGGCGCGAACACCGGGGAGCTGTTTTTT. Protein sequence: CASSLYVRGANTGELFF.

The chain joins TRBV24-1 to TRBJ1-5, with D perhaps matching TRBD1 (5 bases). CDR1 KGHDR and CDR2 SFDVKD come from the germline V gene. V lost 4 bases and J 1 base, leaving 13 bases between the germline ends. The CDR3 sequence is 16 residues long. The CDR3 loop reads CATSDRTGGSNQPQHF. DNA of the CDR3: TGTGCCACCAGTGACCGCACCGGGGGAAGCAATCAGCCCCAGCATTTT.